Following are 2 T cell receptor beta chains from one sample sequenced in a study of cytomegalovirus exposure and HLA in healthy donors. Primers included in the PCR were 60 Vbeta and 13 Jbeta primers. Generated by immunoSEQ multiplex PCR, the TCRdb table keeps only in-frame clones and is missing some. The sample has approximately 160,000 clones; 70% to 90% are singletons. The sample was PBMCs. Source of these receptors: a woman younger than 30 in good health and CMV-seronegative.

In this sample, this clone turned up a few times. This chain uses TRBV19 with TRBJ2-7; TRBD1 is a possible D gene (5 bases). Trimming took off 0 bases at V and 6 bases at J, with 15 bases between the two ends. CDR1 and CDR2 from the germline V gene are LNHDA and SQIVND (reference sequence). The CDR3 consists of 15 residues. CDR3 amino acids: CASSIDGLLGREQYF. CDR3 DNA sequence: TGTGCCAGTAGTATAGACGGTCTCTTGGGGCGCGAGCAGTACTTC.

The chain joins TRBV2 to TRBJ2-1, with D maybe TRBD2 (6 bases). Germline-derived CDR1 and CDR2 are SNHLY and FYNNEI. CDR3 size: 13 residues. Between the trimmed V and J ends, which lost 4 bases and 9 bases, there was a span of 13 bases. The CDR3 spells CASSAGVKGEQFF. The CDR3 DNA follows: TGTGCCAGCAGTGCGGGAGTAAAGGGTGAGCAGTTCTTC.